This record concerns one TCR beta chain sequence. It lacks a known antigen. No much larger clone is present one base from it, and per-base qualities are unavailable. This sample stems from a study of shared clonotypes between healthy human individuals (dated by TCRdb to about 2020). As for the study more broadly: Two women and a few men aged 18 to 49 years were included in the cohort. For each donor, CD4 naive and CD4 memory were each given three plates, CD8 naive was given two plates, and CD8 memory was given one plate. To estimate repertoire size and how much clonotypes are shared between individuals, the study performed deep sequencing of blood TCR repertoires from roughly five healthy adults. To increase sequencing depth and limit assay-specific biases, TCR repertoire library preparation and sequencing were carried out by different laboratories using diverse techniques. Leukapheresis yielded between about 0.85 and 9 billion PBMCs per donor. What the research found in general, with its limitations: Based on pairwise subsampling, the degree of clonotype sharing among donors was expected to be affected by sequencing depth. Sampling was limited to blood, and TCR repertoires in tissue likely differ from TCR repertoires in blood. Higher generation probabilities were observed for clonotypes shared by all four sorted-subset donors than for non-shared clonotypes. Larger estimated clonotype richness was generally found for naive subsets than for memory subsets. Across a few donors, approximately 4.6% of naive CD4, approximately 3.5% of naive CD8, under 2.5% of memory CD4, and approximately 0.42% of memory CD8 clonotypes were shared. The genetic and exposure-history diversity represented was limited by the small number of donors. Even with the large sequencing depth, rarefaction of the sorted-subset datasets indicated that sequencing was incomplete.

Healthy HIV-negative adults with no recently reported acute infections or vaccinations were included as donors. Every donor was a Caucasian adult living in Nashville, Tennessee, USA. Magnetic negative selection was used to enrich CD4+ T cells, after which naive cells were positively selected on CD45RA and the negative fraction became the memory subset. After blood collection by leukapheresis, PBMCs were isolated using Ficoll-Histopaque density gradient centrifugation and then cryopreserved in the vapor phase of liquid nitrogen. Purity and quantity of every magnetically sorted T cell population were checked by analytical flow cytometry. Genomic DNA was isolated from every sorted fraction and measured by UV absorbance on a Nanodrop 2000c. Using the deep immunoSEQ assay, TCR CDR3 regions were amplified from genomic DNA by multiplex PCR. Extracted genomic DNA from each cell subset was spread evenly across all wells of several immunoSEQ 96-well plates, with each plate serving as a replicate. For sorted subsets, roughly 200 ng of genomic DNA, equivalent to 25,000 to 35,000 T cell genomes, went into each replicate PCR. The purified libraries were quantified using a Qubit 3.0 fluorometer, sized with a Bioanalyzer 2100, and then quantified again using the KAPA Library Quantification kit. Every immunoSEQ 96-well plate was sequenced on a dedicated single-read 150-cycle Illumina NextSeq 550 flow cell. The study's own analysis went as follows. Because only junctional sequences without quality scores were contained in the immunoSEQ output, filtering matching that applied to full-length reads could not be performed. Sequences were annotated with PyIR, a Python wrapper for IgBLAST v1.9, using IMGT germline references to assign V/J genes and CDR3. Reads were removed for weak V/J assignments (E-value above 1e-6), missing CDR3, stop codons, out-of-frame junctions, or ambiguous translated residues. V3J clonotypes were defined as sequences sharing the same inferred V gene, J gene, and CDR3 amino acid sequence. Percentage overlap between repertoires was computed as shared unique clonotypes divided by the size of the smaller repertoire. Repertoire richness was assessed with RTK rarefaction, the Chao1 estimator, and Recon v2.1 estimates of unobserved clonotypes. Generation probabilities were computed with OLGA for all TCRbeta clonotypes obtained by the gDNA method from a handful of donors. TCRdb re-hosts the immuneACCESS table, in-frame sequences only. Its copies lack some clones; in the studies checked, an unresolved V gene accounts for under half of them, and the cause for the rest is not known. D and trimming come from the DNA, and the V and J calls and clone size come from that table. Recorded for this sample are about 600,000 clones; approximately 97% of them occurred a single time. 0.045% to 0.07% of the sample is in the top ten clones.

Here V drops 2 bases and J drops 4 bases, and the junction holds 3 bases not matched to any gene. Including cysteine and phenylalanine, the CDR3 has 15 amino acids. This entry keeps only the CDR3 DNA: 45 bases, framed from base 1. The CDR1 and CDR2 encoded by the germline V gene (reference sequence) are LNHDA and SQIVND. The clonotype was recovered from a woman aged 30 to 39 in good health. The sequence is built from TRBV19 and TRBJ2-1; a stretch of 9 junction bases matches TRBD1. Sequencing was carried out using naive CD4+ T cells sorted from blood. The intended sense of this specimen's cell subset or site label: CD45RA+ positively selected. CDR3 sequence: CASSINRGLYNEQFF. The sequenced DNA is TGTGCCAGTAGTATAAACAGGGGGCTGTACAATGAGCAGTTCTTC.